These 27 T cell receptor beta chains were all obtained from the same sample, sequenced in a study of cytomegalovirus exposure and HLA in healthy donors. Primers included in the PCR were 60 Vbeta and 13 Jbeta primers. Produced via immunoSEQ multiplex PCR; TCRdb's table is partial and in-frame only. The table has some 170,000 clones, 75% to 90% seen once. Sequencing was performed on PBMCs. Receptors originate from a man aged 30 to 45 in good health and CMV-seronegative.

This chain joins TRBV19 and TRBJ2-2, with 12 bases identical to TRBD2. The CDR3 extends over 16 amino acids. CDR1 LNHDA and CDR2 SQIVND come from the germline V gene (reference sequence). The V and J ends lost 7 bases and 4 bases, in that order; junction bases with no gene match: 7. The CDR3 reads CASIASGRALTGELFF. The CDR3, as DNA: TGTGCCAGTATTGCTAGCGGGAGGGCCCTCACCGGGGAGCTGTTTTTT.

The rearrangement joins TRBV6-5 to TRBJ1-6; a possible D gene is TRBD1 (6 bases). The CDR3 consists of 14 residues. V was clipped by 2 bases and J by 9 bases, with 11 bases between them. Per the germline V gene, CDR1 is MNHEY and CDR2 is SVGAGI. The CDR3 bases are TGTGCCAGCAGTTACAACAGGGACGGTTCACCCCTCCACTTT. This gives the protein CASSYNRDGSPLHF.

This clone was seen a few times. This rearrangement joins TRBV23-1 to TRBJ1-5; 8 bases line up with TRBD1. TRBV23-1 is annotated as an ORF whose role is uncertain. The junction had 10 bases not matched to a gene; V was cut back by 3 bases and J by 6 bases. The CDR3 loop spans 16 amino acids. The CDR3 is CASSHSDRGGGQPQHF. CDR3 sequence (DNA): TGCGCCAGCAGTCACTCCGACAGGGGTGGTGGTCAGCCCCAGCATTTT.

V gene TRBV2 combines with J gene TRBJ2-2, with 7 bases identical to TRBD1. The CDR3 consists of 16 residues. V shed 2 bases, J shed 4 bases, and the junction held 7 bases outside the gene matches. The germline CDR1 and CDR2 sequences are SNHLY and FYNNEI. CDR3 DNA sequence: TGTGCCAGCAGTGAAACAAGGACAGGCGGCACCGGGGAGCTGTTTTTT. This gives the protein CASSETRTGGTGELFF. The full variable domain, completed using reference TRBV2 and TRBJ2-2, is EPEVTQTPSHQVTQMGQEVILRCVPISNHLYFYWYRQILGQKVEFLVSFYNNEISEKSEIFDDQFSVERPDGSNFTLKIRSTKLEDSAMYFCASSETRTGGTGELFFGEGSRLTVL.

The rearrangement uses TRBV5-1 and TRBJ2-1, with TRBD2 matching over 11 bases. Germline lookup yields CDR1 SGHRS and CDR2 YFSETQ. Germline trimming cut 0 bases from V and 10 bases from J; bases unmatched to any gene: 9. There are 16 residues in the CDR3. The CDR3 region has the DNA TGCGCCAGCAGCTTGGAAGTAGCGGGAGGGGGTAGGGAGCAGTTCTTC. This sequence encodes CASSLEVAGGGREQFF. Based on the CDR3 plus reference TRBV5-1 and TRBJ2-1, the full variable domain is KAGVTQTPRYLIKTRGQQVTLSCSPISGHRSVSWYQQTPGQGLQFLFEYFSETQRNKGNFPGRFSGRQFSNSRSEMNVSTLELGDSALYLCASSLEVAGGGREQFFGPGTRLTVL.

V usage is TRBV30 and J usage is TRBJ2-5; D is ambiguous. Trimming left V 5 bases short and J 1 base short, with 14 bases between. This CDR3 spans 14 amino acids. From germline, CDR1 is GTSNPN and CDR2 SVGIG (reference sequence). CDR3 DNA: TGTGCCTGGGGCAGGTTGGGCTTCCAAGAGACCCAGTACTTC. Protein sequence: CAWGRLGFQETQYF.

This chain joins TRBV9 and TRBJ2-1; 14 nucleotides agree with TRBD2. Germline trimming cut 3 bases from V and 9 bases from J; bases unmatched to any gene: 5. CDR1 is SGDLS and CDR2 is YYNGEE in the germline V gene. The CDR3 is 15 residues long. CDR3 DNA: TGTGCCAGCAGCGCGACTAGCGGGAGGGCGGGTGAGCAGTTCTTC. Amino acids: CASSATSGRAGEQFF. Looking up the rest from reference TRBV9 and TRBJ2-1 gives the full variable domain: DSGVTQTPKHLITATGQRVTLRCSPRSGDLSVYWYQQSLDQGLQFLIQYYNGEERAKGNILERFSAQQFPDLHSELNLSSLELGDSALYFCASSATSGRAGEQFFGPGTRLTVL.

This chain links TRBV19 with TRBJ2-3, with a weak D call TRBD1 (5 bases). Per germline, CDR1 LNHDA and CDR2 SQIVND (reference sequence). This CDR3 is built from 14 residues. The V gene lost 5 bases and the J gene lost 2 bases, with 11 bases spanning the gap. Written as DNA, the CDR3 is TGTGCCAGTAGTTTGCCAGGGATCACAGATACGCAGTATTTT. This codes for CASSLPGITDTQYF.

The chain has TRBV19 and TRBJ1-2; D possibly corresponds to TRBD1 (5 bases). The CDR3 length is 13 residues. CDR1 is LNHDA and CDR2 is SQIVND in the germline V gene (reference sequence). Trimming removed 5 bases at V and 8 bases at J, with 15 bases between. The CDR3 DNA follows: TGTGCCAGTAGTCCCCAGGGTCGACCGGGCTACACCTTC. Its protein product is CASSPQGRPGYTF.

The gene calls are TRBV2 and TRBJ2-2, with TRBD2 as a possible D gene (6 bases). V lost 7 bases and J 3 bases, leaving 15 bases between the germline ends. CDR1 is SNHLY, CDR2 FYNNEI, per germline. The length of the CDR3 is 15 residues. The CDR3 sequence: CASTLGGLHTGELFF. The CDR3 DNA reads TGTGCCAGCACCCTCGGGGGACTTCACACCGGGGAGCTGTTTTTT.

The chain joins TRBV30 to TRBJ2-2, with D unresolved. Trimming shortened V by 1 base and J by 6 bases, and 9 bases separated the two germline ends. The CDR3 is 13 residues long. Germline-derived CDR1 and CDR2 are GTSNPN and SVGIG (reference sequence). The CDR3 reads CAWSARLAGELFF. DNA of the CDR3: TGTGCCTGGAGTGCCCGGTTAGCCGGGGAGCTGTTTTTT.

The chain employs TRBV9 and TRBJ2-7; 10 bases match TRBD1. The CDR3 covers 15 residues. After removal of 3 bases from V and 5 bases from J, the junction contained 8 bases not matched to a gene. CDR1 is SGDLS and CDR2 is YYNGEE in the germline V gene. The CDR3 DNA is TGTGCCAGCAGCGAGGGACAGGGGACGGAACACGAGCAGTACTTC. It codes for CASSEGQGTEHEQYF.

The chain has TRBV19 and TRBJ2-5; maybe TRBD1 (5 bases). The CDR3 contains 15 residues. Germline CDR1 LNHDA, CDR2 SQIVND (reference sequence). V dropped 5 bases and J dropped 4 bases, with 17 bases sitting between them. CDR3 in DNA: TGTGCCAGTAGTCCGAGCAGGGCCGTGGGAGAGACCCAGTACTTC. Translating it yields CASSPSRAVGETQYF.

The CDR3 DNA reads as TGTGCCATCAGTGGGGCAGGGGCTATTAGCTACACCTTC. Translated: CAISGAGAISYTF. This rearrangement joins TRBV10-3 to TRBJ1-2; D is perhaps TRBD1 (6 bases). The CDR3 is made up of 13 amino acids. Germline V gene lookup returns CDR1 ENHRY and CDR2 SYGVKD. With 4 bases removed from V and 9 bases from J, the gap between germline ends came to 15 bases.

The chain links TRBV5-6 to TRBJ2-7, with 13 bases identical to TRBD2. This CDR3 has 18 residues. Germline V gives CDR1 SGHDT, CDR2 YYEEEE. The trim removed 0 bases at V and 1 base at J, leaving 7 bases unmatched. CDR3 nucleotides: TGTGCCAGCAGCTTGGGGACTAGCGGGGGTCTCCTTTCCTACGAGCAGTACTTC. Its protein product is CASSLGTSGGLLSYEQYF.

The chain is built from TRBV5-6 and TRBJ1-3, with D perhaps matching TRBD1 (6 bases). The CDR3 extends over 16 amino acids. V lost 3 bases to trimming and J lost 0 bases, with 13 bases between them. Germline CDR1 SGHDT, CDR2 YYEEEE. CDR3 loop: CASSSAGQSSGNTIYF. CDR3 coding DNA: TGTGCCAGCAGCTCGGCTGGACAGTCCTCTGGAAACACCATATATTTT.

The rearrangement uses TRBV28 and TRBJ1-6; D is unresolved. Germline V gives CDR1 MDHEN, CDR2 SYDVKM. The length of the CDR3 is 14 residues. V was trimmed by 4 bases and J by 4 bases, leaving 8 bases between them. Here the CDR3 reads CASSSTPYNSPLHF. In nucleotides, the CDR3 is TGTGCCAGCAGTTCGACACCTTATAATTCACCCCTCCACTTT. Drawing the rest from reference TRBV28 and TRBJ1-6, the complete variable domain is DVKVTQSSRYLVKRTGEKVFLECVQDMDHENMFWYRQDPGLGLRLIYFSYDVKMKEKGDIPEGYSVSREKKERFSLILESASTNQTSMYLCASSSTPYNSPLHFGNGTRLTVT.

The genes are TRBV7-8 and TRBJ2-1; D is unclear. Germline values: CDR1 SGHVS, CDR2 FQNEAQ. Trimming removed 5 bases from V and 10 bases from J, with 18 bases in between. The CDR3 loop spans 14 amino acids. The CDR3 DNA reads TGTGCCAGCAGCCCCTTGCCCTCCGACTGGGAGCAGTTCTTC. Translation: CASSPLPSDWEQFF.

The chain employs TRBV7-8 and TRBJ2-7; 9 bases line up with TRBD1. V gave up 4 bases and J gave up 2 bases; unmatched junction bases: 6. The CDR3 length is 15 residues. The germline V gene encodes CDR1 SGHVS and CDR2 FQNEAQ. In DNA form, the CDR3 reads TGTGCCAGCAGCTCCTTCGGACAGGGGACCTACGAGCAGTACTTC. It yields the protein CASSSFGQGTYEQYF.

The DNA of the CDR3 is TGTGCCAGCAGCTTGGAGCCAGGGTTCTCCTACGAGCAGTACTTC. This translates into CASSLEPGFSYEQYF. The chain has TRBV5-5 and TRBJ2-7, with TRBD1 as a possible D gene (5 bases). Germline assignment: CDR1 SGHKS and CDR2 YYEKEE (reference sequence). V lost 0 bases to trimming and J lost 0 bases, with 10 bases between them. The CDR3 is made up of 15 amino acids. The whole variable domain, filled in from reference TRBV5-5 and TRBJ2-7, reads DAGVTQSPTHLIKTRGQQVTLRCSPISGHKSVSWYQQVLGQGPQFIFQYYEKEERGRGNFPDRFSARQFPNYSSELNVNALLLGDSALYLCASSLEPGFSYEQYFGPGTRLTVT.

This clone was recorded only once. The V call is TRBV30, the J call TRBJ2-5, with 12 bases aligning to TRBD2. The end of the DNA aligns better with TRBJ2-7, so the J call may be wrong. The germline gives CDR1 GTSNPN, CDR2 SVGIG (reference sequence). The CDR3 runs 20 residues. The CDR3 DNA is TGTGCCTGGAGTGTACCCCTGGCTAGCGGGAGGGCCGAATCCCGAAACGAGCAGTACTTC. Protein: CAWSVPLASGRAESRNEQYF.

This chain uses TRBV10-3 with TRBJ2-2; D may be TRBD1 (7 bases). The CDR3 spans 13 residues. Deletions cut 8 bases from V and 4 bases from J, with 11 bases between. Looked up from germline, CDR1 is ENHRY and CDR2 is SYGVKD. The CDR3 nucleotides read TGTGCCATCGAGGAGGGGGCCACCGGGGAGCTGTTTTTT. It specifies CAIEEGATGELFF.

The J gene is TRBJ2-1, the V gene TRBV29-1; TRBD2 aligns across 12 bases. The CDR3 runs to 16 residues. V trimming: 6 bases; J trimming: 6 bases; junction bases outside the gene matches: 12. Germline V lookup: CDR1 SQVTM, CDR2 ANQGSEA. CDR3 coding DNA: TGCAGCGTATATAAACGCGGGACTAGCGGGTTCAATGAGCAGTTCTTC. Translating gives CSVYKRGTSGFNEQFF.

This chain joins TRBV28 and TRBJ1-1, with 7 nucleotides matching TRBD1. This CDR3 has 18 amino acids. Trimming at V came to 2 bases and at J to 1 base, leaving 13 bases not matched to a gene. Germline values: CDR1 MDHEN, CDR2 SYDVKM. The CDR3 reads CASSLTPYRDRENTEAFF. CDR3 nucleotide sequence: TGTGCCAGCAGTTTAACCCCCTACCGGGACAGAGAGAACACTGAAGCTTTCTTT.

For the CDR3, the DNA is TGTGCCAGTAGTCCCCGGACTAGCTCATTAAAAAATGAGCAGTTCTTC. Encoded protein: CASSPRTSSLKNEQFF. This chain uses TRBV19 with TRBJ2-1; 8 bases are a match to TRBD2. V trimming: 5 bases; J trimming: 7 bases; junction bases outside the gene matches: 13. This CDR3 region has 16 residues. Germline V gene sequence: CDR1 LNHDA, CDR2 SQIVND (reference sequence).

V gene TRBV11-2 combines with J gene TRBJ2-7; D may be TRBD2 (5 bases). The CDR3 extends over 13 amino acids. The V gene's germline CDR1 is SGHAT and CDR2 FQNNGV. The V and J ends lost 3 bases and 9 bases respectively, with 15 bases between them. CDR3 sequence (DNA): TGTGCCAGCAGCTTTGGACCGAATGGGAGGCAGTACTTC. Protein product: CASSFGPNGRQYF.

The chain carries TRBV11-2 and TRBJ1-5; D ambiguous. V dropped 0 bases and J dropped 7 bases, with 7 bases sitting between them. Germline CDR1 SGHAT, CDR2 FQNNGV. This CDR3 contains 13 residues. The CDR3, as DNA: TGTGCCAGCAGCTTAGAGCCAGGACAGCCCCAGCATTTT. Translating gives CASSLEPGQPQHF.